One and the same sample provided the 15 T cell receptor beta chains below, sequenced in a study of cytomegalovirus exposure and HLA in healthy donors (dated by TCRdb to the late 2010s). Libraries were constructed by the immunoSEQ multiplex PCR assay. The multiplex PCR relied on a mix of 60 forward primers for TCR Vbeta segments and 13 reverse primers for TCR Jbeta segments. TCRdb holds this immuneACCESS table with in-frame rearrangements only. Some clones are missing; in checked studies, unresolved V genes explain under half, and the rest has no known cause. The table for this sample lists some 140,000 clones; 80% of them were counted only once. The ten top clones hold approximately 1.2% of the sample. Sequencing used PBMCs. These receptors all come from a male donor in good health and CMV-seropositive.

The chain carries TRBV5-6 and TRBJ2-2; the match to TRBD2 covers 14 bases. Unmatched junction bases numbered 3, after V lost 0 bases and J lost 2 bases. This CDR3 is built from 18 residues. Germline V lookup: CDR1 SGHDT, CDR2 YYEEEE. The CDR3 DNA follows: TGTGCCAGCAGCTTGGTGGGACTAGCGGGAGTTAACACCGGGGAGCTGTTTTTT. It yields the protein CASSLVGLAGVNTGELFF.

The V gene is TRBV5-4, the J gene TRBJ1-2; tentative D call: TRBD1 (6 bases). Per germline, CDR1 SGHNT and CDR2 YYREEE (reference sequence). V was pared by 4 bases and J by 6 bases, with 13 bases between. The CDR3 length is 13 residues. The CDR3 reads CASSGDRRDGYTF. CDR3 DNA: TGTGCCAGCAGCGGTGACAGGCGCGATGGCTACACCTTC. The complete variable domain, with remaining parts taken from reference TRBV5-4 and TRBJ1-2, reads ETGVTQSPTHLIKTRGQQVTLRCSSQSGHNTVSWYQQALGQGPQFIFQYYREEENGRGNFPPRFSGLQFPNYSSELNVNALELDDSALYLCASSGDRRDGYTFGSGTRLTVV.

The genes are TRBV27 and TRBJ2-7; 7 bases fit TRBD1. This CDR3 spans 13 amino acids. The V segment lost 6 bases and the J segment 1 base; nucleotides outside the gene matches: 3. From germline, CDR1 is MNHEY and CDR2 SMNVEV (reference sequence). CDR3 bases: TGTGCCAGCAGCCGACAGGGATCCTACGAGCAGTACTTC. Amino acid sequence: CASSRQGSYEQYF.

The chain joins TRBV10-1 to TRBJ1-2, with 7 positions matching TRBD1. The germline V gene has CDR1 WNHNN and CDR2 SYGVQD (reference sequence). The CDR3 sequence is 16 residues long. V lost 8 bases and J lost 6; bases outside the gene matches: 18. The CDR3 DNA reads TGCGCCAGCCCGTATGACAGGGCCGGGGGTACTCATGGCTACACCTTC. Its translation is CASPYDRAGGTHGYTF.

The chain links TRBV10-1 to TRBJ2-6; D ambiguous. The germline V and J ends were trimmed by 0 bases and 4 bases, with 13 bases remaining between them. The CDR3 extends over 17 amino acids. Germline lookup yields CDR1 WNHNN and CDR2 SYGVQD (reference sequence). DNA of the CDR3: TGCGCCAGCAGTGAGTCGATTCCAGGCTCAGGGGCCAACGTCCTGACTTTC. Translated, it gives CASSESIPGSGANVLTF.

V usage is TRBV5-6 and J usage is TRBJ2-5, with 12 bases aligning to TRBD2. The CDR3 loop spans 17 amino acids. Looked up from germline, CDR1 is SGHDT and CDR2 is YYEEEE. J lost 5 bases, V lost 3 bases, and 11 bases had no gene match. In DNA, the CDR3 is TGTGCCAGCAGCTCACCGGGACTAGCGGGTTGGGGGGAGACCCAGTACTTC. Its translation is CASSSPGLAGWGETQYF.

This chain connects TRBV28 to TRBJ1-1; 7 bases fit TRBD1. Trimming took 7 bases from V and 4 from J; bases not matched to a gene: 3. Germline V CDR1 and CDR2: MDHEN, SYDVKM. The CDR3 is 12 residues long. The CDR3 loop is CASMSGGTEAFF. CDR3 DNA: TGTGCCAGCATGTCAGGGGGCACTGAAGCTTTCTTT. The variable domain in full, completed from reference TRBV28 and TRBJ1-1, reads DVKVTQSSRYLVKRTGEKVFLECVQDMDHENMFWYRQDPGLGLRLIYFSYDVKMKEKGDIPEGYSVSREKKERFSLILESASTNQTSMYLCASMSGGTEAFFGQGTRLTVV.

This chain links TRBV28 with TRBJ1-2, with D tentatively TRBD1 (6 bases). Looked up from germline, CDR1 is MDHEN and CDR2 is SYDVKM. This CDR3 spans 14 amino acids. The V end was cut by 6 bases, the J end by 7 bases, with 18 bases between. The CDR3 here is CASSRGQFSSGYTF. The CDR3 DNA follows: TGTGCCAGCAGCAGAGGACAGTTTTCGAGTGGCTACACCTTC.

V and J are TRBV19 and TRBJ2-5; 8 bases map to TRBD1. This CDR3 spans 15 amino acids. In germline, CDR1 is LNHDA, CDR2 SQIVND (reference sequence). The trim removed 3 bases at V and 4 bases at J, leaving 7 bases unmatched. CDR3 sequence reads: CASSIRQGIGETQYF. CDR3 in DNA: TGTGCCAGTAGTATCCGACAGGGGATAGGAGAGACCCAGTACTTC.

The chain has TRBV9 and TRBJ2-1; TRBD2 is a possible D gene (5 bases). The CDR3 runs 14 residues. V was cut by 2 bases and J by 5 bases, with 11 bases left in between. Looked up from germline, CDR1 is SGDLS and CDR2 is YYNGEE. The CDR3 sequence: CASSVLDGNNEQFF. The CDR3 DNA is TGTGCCAGCAGCGTTTTGGACGGGAACAATGAGCAGTTCTTC.

The chain carries TRBV29-1 and TRBJ2-1, with TRBD2 identical over 11 bases. This CDR3 comprises 15 residues. CDR1 and CDR2 (germline): SQVTM, ANQGSEA. J lost 7 bases, V lost 2 bases, and 7 bases had no gene match. This CDR3 reads CSVELSGGAGNEQFF. The CDR3 DNA sequence: TGCAGCGTTGAACTTAGCGGGGGGGCTGGGAATGAGCAGTTCTTC.

The genes are TRBV27 and TRBJ1-1; TRBD1 aligns across 8 bases. The CDR3 has 12 amino acids. The germline V gene encodes CDR1 MNHEY and CDR2 SMNVEV (reference sequence). V lost 5 bases and J lost 9; bases outside the gene matches: 5. Here the CDR3 reads CASSTGQGKAFF. As DNA, the CDR3 is TGTGCCAGCAGTACCGGACAGGGTAAAGCTTTCTTT.

V usage is TRBV9 and J usage is TRBJ2-7, with 7 bases lining up with TRBD1. The CDR3 has 15 amino acids. Unmatched junction bases numbered 9, after V lost 4 bases and J lost 2 bases. From germline, CDR1 is SGDLS and CDR2 YYNGEE. The CDR3 DNA follows: TGTGCCAGCAGCTCAACGACAGGGAGTCCCTACGAGCAGTACTTC. Amino acid sequence: CASSSTTGSPYEQYF.

The chain combines TRBV6-5 with TRBJ2-5; TRBD1 is a possible D gene (5 bases). Germline values: CDR1 MNHEY, CDR2 SVGAGI. V was cut by 3 bases and J by 5 bases, with 16 bases left in between. The length of the CDR3 is 15 residues. The DNA for the CDR3 is TGTGCCAGCAGTTATGGTCAGGGCCCTCAGGAGACCCAGTACTTC. Its translation: CASSYGQGPQETQYF.

V is TRBV19 and J is TRBJ1-5, with D perhaps TRBD1 (5 bases). Trimming left V 3 bases short and J 1 base short, with 16 bases between. This CDR3 is built from 17 residues. Germline CDR1 LNHDA, CDR2 SQIVND (reference sequence). The CDR3 spells CASSIGRGGASNQPQHF. CDR3 nucleotide sequence: TGTGCCAGTAGTATTGGAAGGGGAGGGGCGAGCAATCAGCCCCAGCATTTT.